The 23 T cell receptor beta chains below were found in one sample sequenced in a study of CD8+ T cells in alopecia areata. Treatment in this sample: oral pan-JAK inhibitor, 5-10 mg twice daily. TCR sequencing used cDNA made by reverse transcription of extracted RNA. Sequencing was performed with immunoSEQ multiplex PCR; in TCRdb, only in-frame clones are kept and a portion is missing. Of roughly 200,000 clones in the sample, 40% to 45% were seen once. This specimen consisted of CD4+ T cells sorted from blood, obtained at roughly week 38, from a patient treated with tofacitinib. The receptors derive from a human donor with alopecia areata.

This chain uses TRBV19 with TRBJ2-3; weak D call: TRBD1 (5 bases). This CDR3 has 16 residues. Germline V gene lookup returns CDR1 LNHDA and CDR2 SQIVND (reference sequence). V lost 5 bases and J lost 0, with 15 bases in between. CDR3 sequence reads: CASSSGQNPSTDTQYF. The CDR3 DNA is TGTGCCAGTAGTTCCGGACAAAACCCTAGCACAGATACGCAGTATTTT.

This clone showed up just a few times. The genes are TRBV29-1 and TRBJ2-1, with a tentative D call TRBD2 (5 bases). Trimming removed 5 bases from V and 1 base from J, with 12 bases in between. The CDR3 is made up of 14 amino acids. Germline V gene sequence: CDR1 SQVTM, CDR2 ANQGSEA. CDR3 region: CSVRAGNSYNEQFF. CDR3 sequence (DNA): TGCAGCGTTCGCGCGGGTAATTCCTACAATGAGCAGTTCTTC.

This clone was seen a single time. This sequence joins TRBV5-4 and TRBJ2-3, with D possibly TRBD1 on 6 matching bases. V lost 7 bases to trimming and J lost 1 base, with 10 bases between them. CDR1 SGHNT and CDR2 YYREEE come from the germline V gene (reference sequence). There are 13 residues in the CDR3. For the CDR3, the DNA is TGTGCCAGCGGGGGACAAGGCACAGATACGCAGTATTTT. As protein: CASGGQGTDTQYF.

This clone was observed a few times. The rearrangement uses TRBV18 and TRBJ1-5, with D tentatively TRBD1 (6 bases). The CDR3 is 14 residues long. Trimming pared 5 bases from V and 0 bases from J, leaving 8 bases between. Looked up from germline, CDR1 is KGHSH and CDR2 is LQKENI. CDR3 DNA sequence: TGTGCCAGCTCAAACAGGGATAGCAATCAGCCCCAGCATTTT. This translates into CASSNRDSNQPQHF.

This clone was counted a few times. V usage is TRBV9 and J usage is TRBJ1-1; D is undetermined. The CDR3 runs 16 residues. Deletions cut 4 bases from V and 5 bases from J, with 21 bases between. Germline V lookup: CDR1 SGDLS, CDR2 YYNGEE. CDR3 nucleotides: TGTGCCAGCAGCCCGCGGGCCGACCGGGCGACTACTGAAGCTTTCTTT. Amino acid sequence: CASSPRADRATTEAFF.

The V call is TRBV19, the J call TRBJ2-1, with a possible D match to TRBD2 (5 bases). V lost 1 base and J lost 12, with 13 bases in between. Germline assignment: CDR1 LNHDA and CDR2 SQIVND (reference sequence). The CDR3 is 13 amino acids. In nucleotides, the CDR3 is TGTGCCAGTAGTATAGCCAGCGGCTCGTGGCAGTTCTTC. Translated, it gives CASSIASGSWQFF.

The chain combines TRBV9 with TRBJ2-1, with TRBD2 matching 14 bases. CDR1 is SGDLS, CDR2 YYNGEE, per germline. The V segment lost 3 bases and the J segment 7 bases; nucleotides outside the gene matches: 9. The CDR3 is 17 residues long. DNA for the CDR3: TGTGCCAGCAGCGCCACCGGGACTAGCGGGAGAGGGAATGAGCAGTTCTTC. This encodes CASSATGTSGRGNEQFF.

The V call is TRBV9, the J call TRBJ2-2, with TRBD2 matching over 10 bases. This CDR3 spans 16 amino acids. After removal of 0 bases from V and 4 bases from J, the junction contained 3 bases not matched to a gene. From germline, CDR1 is SGDLS and CDR2 YYNGEE. CDR3 sequence (DNA): TGTGCCAGCAGCGTAGCGAGACTAGCGGGCACCGGGGAGCTGTTTTTT. Protein product: CASSVARLAGTGELFF.

This chain uses TRBV5-6 with TRBJ1-2; perhaps TRBD1 as D (6 bases). The CDR3 runs to 14 residues. V was trimmed by 4 bases and J by 8 bases, leaving 18 bases between them. Germline-derived CDR1 and CDR2 are SGHDT and YYEEEE. The CDR3 loop reads CASSPASGGAGYTF. DNA for the CDR3: TGTGCCAGCAGCCCTGCTAGCGGGGGCGCGGGCTACACCTTC.

The chain joins TRBV29-1 to TRBJ1-4; no clear D gene. Per the germline V gene, CDR1 is SQVTM and CDR2 is ANQGSEA. V was clipped by 7 bases and J by 7 bases, with 13 bases between them. This CDR3 is built from 12 residues. CDR3 DNA sequence: TGCAGCGGTGGGATCTCTAGTGAAAAACTGTTTTTT. This gives the protein CSGGISSEKLFF.

This chain uses TRBV2 with TRBJ2-1; D may be TRBD1 (5 bases). The CDR3 runs to 15 residues. From germline, CDR1 is SNHLY and CDR2 FYNNEI. Between the trimmed V and J ends, which lost 3 bases and 8 bases, there was a span of 17 bases. The CDR3 reads CASSDQDISRDEQFF. The CDR3 DNA follows: TGTGCCAGCAGTGACCAGGACATTTCTAGGGATGAGCAGTTCTTC.

This clone occurred a few times. The chain couples TRBV12-5 to TRBJ1-1; 10 bases match TRBD1. The germline V gene has CDR1 LGHNT and CDR2 FRNRAP. The J segment lost 2 bases and the V segment lost 6 bases, leaving 3 bases of the junction unmatched. The CDR3 has 14 residues. This CDR3 reads CASGWDRGNTEAFF. The CDR3 nucleotides are TGTGCTAGTGGGTGGGACAGGGGTAACACTGAAGCTTTCTTT.

This chain links TRBV5-4 with TRBJ2-5; the D call may be TRBD1 or TRBD2 (6 bases each). V lost 6 bases and J 4 bases, leaving 13 bases between the germline ends. CDR1 is SGHNT and CDR2 is YYREEE in the germline V gene (reference sequence). There are 13 residues in the CDR3. The CDR3 spells CASKQGLTETQYF. The DNA of the CDR3 is TGTGCCAGCAAACAGGGACTGACAGAGACCCAGTACTTC.

The chain employs TRBV5-1 and TRBJ2-3; tentatively, D is TRBD1 or TRBD2 (6 bases each). V shed 4 bases and J shed 5 bases, with 14 bases lying between them. The CDR3 covers 14 residues. CDR1 is SGHRS and CDR2 is YFSETQ in the germline V gene. DNA for the CDR3: TGCGCCAGCAGCCCACAGGGAGGCGGAGATACGCAGTATTTT. This gives the protein CASSPQGGGDTQYF.

The V gene is TRBV25-1, the J gene TRBJ2-5, with D perhaps being TRBD1 or TRBD2 (5 bases each). CDR1 MGHDK and CDR2 SYGVNS come from the germline V gene. CDR3 size: 15 residues. V was shortened by 6 bases and J by 2 bases, with 16 bases between the two germline ends. The CDR3 here is CASSAFTGPQETQYF. In DNA, the CDR3 is TGTGCCAGCAGCGCCTTTACGGGGCCGCAAGAGACCCAGTACTTC.

This clone was detected only a few times. This chain links TRBV4-1 with TRBJ2-7; 14 bases fit TRBD2. The CDR3 consists of 15 residues. With 4 bases clipped from V and 6 bases from J, the junction kept 5 bases outside the gene matches. Per germline, CDR1 MGHRA and CDR2 YSYEKL. CDR3 bases: TGCGCCAGCAGCCCCGCCGGACTAGCGGGAGGCGAGCAGTACTTC. Its translation is CASSPAGLAGGEQYF.

J is TRBJ2-5 and V is TRBV2; TRBD1 aligns across 7 bases. V shed 11 bases and J 1 base; nucleotides not matched to a gene: 13. Looked up from germline, CDR1 is SNHLY and CDR2 is FYNNEI. CDR3 size: 15 residues. CDR3 bases: TGTGCCGACAATCGAGAGACAGGGACCCAAGAGACCCAGTACTTC. Translating gives CADNRETGTQETQYF.

In this sample, this clone turned up a few times. V is TRBV20-1 and J is TRBJ2-2; no clear D. The germline V gene has CDR1 DFQATT and CDR2 SNEGSKA (reference sequence). The CDR3 runs 11 residues. Trimming removed 3 bases from V and 5 bases from J, with 4 bases in between. CDR3 protein: CSASLTGELFF. CDR3 nucleotides: TGCAGTGCTAGTTTGACCGGGGAGCTGTTTTTT.

Only one count was recorded for this clone. The chain joins TRBV10-3 to TRBJ1-2, with 9 bases that match TRBD1. Germline V lookup: CDR1 ENHRY, CDR2 SYGVKD. The V segment lost 10 bases and the J segment 5 bases; nucleotides outside the gene matches: 8. There are 13 residues in the CDR3. The CDR3 coding sequence is TGTGCCACCCAGGACAGGGGAATATATGGCTACACCTTC. Encoded protein: CATQDRGIYGYTF.

In its sample, this clone was seen a few times. This chain joins TRBV30 and TRBJ1-2; D might be TRBD1 (5 bases). Trimming removed 0 bases from V and 4 bases from J, with 12 bases in between. Germline V gene data show CDR1 as GTSNPN and CDR2 as SVGIG (reference sequence). There are 14 residues in the CDR3. The CDR3 coding sequence is TGTGCCTGGAGTGTGTCAGGGTTAAGCTATGGCTACACCTTC. As protein: CAWSVSGLSYGYTF.

The count of this clone is one. This sequence joins TRBV11-2 and TRBJ2-5; TRBD1 might be the D (6 bases). Trimming shortened V by 4 bases and J by 2 bases, and 14 bases separated the two germline ends. The germline CDR1 and CDR2 sequences are SGHAT and FQNNGV. The CDR3 has 15 amino acids. CDR3 bases: TGTGCCAGCAGCTACTTCGTCGGACAGCAAGAGACCCAGTACTTC. Translated, it gives CASSYFVGQQETQYF. The full variable domain, with the rest looked up from reference TRBV11-2 and TRBJ2-5, is EAGVAQSPRYKIIEKRQSVAFWCNPISGHATLYWYQQILGQGPKLLIQFQNNGVVDDSQLPKDRFSAERLKGVDSTLKIQPAKLEDSAVYLCASSYFVGQQETQYFGPGTRLLVL.

CDR3: CAWRAGPYHIQYF. DNA of the CDR3: TGTGCCTGGAGGGCAGGGCCCTACCACATTCAGTACTTC. V gene TRBV30 combines with J gene TRBJ2-4; perhaps TRBD1 as D (5 bases). The CDR3 consists of 13 residues. V lost 3 bases to trimming and J lost 8 bases, with 14 bases between them. In germline, CDR1 is GTSNPN, CDR2 SVGIG (reference sequence).

The rearrangement joins TRBV4-1 to TRBJ2-7; possible D gene TRBD1, 6 bases. The CDR3 extends over 16 amino acids. V lost 0 bases and J 1 base, leaving 13 bases between the germline ends. CDR1 is MGHRA and CDR2 is YSYEKL in the germline V gene. The CDR3 DNA is TGCGCCAGCAGCCAAGATGCAGGACAGTGGTCCTACGAGCAGTACTTC. Its protein is CASSQDAGQWSYEQYF.